This T cell receptor (beta chain) was sequenced in a study of blood T cells in healthy people across ages. V was shortened by 4 bases and J by 0 bases, with 7 bases between the two germline ends. Per germline, CDR1 SGHVS and CDR2 FNYEAQ. This CDR3 contains 13 residues. Together with a sample-barcoded 5' primer, a J-beta primer mix was included in a second PCR lasting about 7 to 11 cycles. TCRdb reprocessed the 5' RACE reads via MiXCR and lists one record per CDR3 protein. The data hold 1.5 million to 2 million distinct CDR3 sequences, with 28% observed a single time. Many counts were recorded for this clonotype.

Sequencing was done on a sample of blood. The source of this sequence is a woman under 40 in good health. The V and J genes are TRBV7-6 and TRBJ2-7; D gene uncertain. DNA for the CDR3: TGTGCCAGCAGCTCAACCGACTCCTACGAGCAGTACTTC. Amino acids: CASSSTDSYEQYF.